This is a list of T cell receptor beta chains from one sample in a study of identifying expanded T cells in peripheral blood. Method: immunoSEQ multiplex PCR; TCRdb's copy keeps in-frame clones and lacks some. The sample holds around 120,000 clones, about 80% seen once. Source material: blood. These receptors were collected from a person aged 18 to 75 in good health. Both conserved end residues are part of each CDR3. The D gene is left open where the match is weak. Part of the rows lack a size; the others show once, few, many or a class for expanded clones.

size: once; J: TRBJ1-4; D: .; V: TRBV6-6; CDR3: CAAAWGDSKLFF; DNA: TGTGCCGCAGCGTGGGGGGATTCGAAACTGTTTTTT
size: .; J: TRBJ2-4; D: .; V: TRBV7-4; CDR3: CASSPSPRGQHF; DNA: TGTGCCAGCAGCCCAAGCCCCCGAGGACAGCACTTC
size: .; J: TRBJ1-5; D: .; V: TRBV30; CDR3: CAWSGQDYRPQHF; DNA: TGTGCCTGGAGTGGACAGGATTATCGGCCCCAGCATTTT
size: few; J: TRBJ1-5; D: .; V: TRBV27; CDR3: CASSSGRFNQPQHF; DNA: TGTGCCAGCAGTTCGGGCAGGTTCAATCAGCCCCAGCATTTT
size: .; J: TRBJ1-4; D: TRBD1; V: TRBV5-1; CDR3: CASSRTGGLTNEKLFF; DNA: TGCGCCAGCAGCCGGACAGGGGGCCTGACTAATGAAAAACTGTTTTTT
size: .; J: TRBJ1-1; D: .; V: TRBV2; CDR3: CASKTQGPGTEAFF; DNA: TGTGCCAGCAAGACACAGGGCCCTGGGACTGAAGCTTTCTTT
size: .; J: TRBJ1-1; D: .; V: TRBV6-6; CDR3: CASSYRGDTEAFF; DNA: TGTGCCAGCAGTTACAGAGGGGACACTGAAGCTTTCTTT
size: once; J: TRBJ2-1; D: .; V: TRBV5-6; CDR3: CASSPGTNEQFF; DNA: TGTGCCAGCAGCCCCGGGACCAATGAGCAGTTCTTC
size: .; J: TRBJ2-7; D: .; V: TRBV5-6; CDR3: CASSSWVSYEQYF; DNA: TGTGCCAGCAGTTCTTGGGTCTCCTACGAGCAGTACTTC
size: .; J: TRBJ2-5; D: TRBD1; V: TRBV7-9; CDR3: CASSRRGLQETQYF; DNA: TGTGCCAGCAGCCGAAGGGGGCTCCAAGAGACCCAGTACTTC
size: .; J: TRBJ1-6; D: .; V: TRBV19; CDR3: CASCRDTGISPLHF; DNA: TGTGCCAGTTGTCGGGATACAGGAATTTCACCCCTCCACTTT